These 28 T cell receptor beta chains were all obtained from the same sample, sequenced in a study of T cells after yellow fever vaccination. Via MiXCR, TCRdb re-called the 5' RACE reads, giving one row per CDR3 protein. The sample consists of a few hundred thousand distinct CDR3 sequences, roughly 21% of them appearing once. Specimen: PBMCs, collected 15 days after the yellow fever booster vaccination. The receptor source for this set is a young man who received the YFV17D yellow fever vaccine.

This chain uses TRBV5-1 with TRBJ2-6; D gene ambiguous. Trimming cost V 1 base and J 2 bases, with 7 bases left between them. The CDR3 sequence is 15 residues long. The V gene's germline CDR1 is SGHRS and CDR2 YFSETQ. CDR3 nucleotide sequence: TGCGCCAGCAGCTTGTCGGCGGCTGGGGCCAACGTCCTGACTTTC. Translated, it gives CASSLSAAGANVLTF.

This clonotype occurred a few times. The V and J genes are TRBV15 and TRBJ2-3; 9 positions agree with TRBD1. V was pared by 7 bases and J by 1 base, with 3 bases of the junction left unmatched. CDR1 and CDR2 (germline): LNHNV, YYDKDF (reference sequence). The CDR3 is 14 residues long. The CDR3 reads CATKGDRGTDTQYF. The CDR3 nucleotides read TGTGCCACCAAGGGGGACAGGGGCACAGATACGCAGTATTTT.

CDR3 sequence reads: CASSLVGGDWGETQYF. As DNA, the CDR3 is TGTGCCAGCAGCTTGGTTGGTGGGGACTGGGGAGAGACCCAGTACTTC. The chain joins TRBV5-5 to TRBJ2-5, with D maybe TRBD2 (6 bases). V was cut by 0 bases and J by 4 bases, with 16 bases left in between. This CDR3 is built from 16 residues. The germline V gene has CDR1 SGHKS and CDR2 YYEKEE (reference sequence).

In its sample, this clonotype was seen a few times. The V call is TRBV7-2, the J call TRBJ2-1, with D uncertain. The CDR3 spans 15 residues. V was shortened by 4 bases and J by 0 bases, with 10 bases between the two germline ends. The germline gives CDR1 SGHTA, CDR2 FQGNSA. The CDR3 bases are TGTGCCAGCAGCTCCGAGGCGAGCTCCTACAATGAGCAGTTCTTC. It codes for CASSSEASSYNEQFF.

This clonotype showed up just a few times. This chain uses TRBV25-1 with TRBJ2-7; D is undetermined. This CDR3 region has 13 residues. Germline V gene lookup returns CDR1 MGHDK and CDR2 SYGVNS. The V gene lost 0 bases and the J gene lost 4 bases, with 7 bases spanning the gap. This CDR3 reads CASSEYRFYEQYF. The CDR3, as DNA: TGTGCCAGCAGTGAATATAGGTTTTACGAGCAGTACTTC.

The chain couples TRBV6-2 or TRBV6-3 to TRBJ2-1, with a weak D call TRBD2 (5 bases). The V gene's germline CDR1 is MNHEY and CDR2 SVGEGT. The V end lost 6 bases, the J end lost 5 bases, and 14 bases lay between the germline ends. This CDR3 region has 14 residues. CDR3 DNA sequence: TGTGCCAGCAGACTAACTCAGCGGAACAATGAGCAGTTCTTC. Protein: CASRLTQRNNEQFF.

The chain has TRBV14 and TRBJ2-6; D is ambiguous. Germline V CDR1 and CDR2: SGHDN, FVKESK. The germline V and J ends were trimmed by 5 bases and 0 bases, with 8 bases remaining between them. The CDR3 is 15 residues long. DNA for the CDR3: TGTGCCAGCAGCGTTACATACTCTGGGGCCAACGTCCTGACTTTC. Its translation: CASSVTYSGANVLTF.

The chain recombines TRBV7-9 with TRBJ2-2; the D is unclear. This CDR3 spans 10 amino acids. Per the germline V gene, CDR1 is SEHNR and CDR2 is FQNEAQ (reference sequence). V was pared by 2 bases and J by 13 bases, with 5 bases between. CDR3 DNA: TGTGCCAGCAGCTTAAGTGGGCTGTTTTTT. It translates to CASSLSGLFF.

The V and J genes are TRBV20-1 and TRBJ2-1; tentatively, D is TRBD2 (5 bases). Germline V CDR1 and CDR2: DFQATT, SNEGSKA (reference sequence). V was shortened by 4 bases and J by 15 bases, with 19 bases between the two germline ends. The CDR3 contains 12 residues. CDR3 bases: TGCAGTGCTACCCACGCCAGCGGTTGGGGGTTCTTC. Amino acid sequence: CSATHASGWGFF.

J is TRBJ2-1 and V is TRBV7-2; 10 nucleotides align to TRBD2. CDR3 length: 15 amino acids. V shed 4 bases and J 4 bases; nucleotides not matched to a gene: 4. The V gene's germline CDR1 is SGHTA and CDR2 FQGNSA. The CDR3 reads CASSSSGSRYNEQFF. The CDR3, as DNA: TGTGCCAGCAGCTCTAGCGGGAGCAGGTACAATGAGCAGTTCTTC.

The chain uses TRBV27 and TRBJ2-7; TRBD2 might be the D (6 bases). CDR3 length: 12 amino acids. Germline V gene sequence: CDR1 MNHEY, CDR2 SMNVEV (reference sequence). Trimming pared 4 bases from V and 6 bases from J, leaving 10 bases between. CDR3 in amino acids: CASSSYGGEQYF. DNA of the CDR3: TGTGCCAGCAGTTCCTACGGGGGCGAGCAGTACTTC.

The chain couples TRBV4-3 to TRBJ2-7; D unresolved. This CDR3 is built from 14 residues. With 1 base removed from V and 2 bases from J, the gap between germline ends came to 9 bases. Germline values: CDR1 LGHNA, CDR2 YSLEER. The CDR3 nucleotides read TGCGCCAGCAGCCAAGTTAAAGGGACCTACGAGCAGTACTTC. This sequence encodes CASSQVKGTYEQYF.

DNA of the CDR3: TGTGCCAGCAGCACAACTCGCACTAGCGGGACCAATACCAACTCCTACGAGCAGTACTTC. This encodes CASSTTRTSGTNTNSYEQYF. The genes are TRBV13 and TRBJ2-7; 10 bases are a match to TRBD2. Germline V gives CDR1 PRHDT, CDR2 FYEKMQ (reference sequence). This CDR3 contains 20 residues. The ends lost 5 bases at V and 0 bases at J; junction bases unmatched: 19.

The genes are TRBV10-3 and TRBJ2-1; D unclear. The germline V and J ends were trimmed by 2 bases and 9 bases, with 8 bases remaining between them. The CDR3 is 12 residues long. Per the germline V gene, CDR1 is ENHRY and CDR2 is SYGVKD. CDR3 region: CAISEPVGEQFF. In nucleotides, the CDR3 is TGTGCCATCAGTGAGCCAGTGGGTGAGCAGTTCTTC.

CDR3 protein: CASSLGWDGNEQFF. CDR3 in DNA: TGTGCCAGCAGCTTAGGGTGGGACGGTAATGAGCAGTTCTTC. The gene calls are TRBV7-2 and TRBJ2-1; D tentatively fits TRBD1 or TRBD2 (5 bases each). Looked up from germline, CDR1 is SGHTA and CDR2 is FQGNSA. V lost 1 base to trimming and J lost 7 bases, with 11 bases between them. The CDR3 extends over 14 amino acids.

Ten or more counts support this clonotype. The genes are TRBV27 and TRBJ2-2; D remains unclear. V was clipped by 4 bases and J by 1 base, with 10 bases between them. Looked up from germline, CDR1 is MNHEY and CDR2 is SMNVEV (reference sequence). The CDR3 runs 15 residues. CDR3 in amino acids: CASSYMRGNTGELFF. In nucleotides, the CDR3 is TGTGCCAGCAGTTACATGAGAGGGAACACCGGGGAGCTGTTTTTT.

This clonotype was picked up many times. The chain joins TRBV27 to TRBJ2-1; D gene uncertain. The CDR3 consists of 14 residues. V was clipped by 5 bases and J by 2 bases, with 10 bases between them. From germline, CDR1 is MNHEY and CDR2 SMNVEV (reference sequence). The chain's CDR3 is CASSKLGPYNEQFF. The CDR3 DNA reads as TGTGCCAGCAGTAAGTTAGGGCCCTACAATGAGCAGTTCTTC.

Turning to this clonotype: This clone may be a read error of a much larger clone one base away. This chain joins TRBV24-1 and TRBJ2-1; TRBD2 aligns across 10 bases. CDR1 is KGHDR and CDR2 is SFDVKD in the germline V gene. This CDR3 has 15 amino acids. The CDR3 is CSTSVALAGVNEQFF. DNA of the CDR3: TGTTCCACCAGTGTGGCCCTAGCGGGAGTGAATGAGCAGTTCTTC.

CDR3 nucleotide sequence: TGCAGTGCTAGAGAGGGGGAGGCTACCTACGAGCAGTACTTC. Its translation: CSAREGEATYEQYF. This chain connects TRBV20-1 to TRBJ2-7; TRBD2 is a possible D gene (6 bases). Looked up from germline, CDR1 is DFQATT and CDR2 is SNEGSKA (reference sequence). V dropped 0 bases and J dropped 2 bases, with 11 bases sitting between them. The CDR3 is made up of 14 amino acids.

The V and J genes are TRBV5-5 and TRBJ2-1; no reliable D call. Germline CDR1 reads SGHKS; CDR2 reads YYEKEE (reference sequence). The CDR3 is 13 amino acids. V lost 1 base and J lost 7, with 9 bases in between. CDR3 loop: CASSLMGMNEQFF. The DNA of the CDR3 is TGTGCCAGCAGCTTGATGGGGATGAATGAGCAGTTCTTC.

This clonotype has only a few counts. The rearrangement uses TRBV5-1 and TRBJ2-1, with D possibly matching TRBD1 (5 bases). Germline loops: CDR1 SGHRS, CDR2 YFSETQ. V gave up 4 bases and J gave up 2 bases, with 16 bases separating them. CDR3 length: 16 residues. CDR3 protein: CASSSQVSGTYNEQFF. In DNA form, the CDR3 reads TGCGCCAGCAGCAGCCAAGTGTCAGGGACCTACAATGAGCAGTTCTTC.

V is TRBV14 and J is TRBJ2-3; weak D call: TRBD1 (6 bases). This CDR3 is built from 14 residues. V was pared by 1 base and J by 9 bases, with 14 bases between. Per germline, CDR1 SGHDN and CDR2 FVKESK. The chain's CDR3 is CASSQAQGRGTQYF. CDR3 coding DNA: TGTGCCAGCAGCCAAGCACAGGGAAGGGGAACGCAGTATTTT.

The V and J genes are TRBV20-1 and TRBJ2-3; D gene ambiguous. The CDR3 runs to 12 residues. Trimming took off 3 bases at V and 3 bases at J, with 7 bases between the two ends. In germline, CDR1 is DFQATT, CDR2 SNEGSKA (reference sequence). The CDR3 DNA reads TGCAGTGCTAGTGTCGGAACAGATACGCAGTATTTT. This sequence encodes CSASVGTDTQYF.

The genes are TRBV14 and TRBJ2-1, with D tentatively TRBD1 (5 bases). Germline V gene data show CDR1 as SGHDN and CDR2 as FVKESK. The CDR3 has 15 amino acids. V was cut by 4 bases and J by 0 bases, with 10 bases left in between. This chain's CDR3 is CASSRERGSYNEQFF. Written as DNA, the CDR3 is TGTGCCAGCAGCCGTGAAAGGGGCTCCTACAATGAGCAGTTCTTC. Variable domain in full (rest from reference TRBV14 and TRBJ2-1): EAGVTQFPSHSVIEKGQTVTLRCDPISGHDNLYWYRRVMGKEIKFLLHFVKESKQDESGMPNNRFLAERTGGTYSTLKVQPAELEDSGVYFCASSRERGSYNEQFFGPGTRLTVL.

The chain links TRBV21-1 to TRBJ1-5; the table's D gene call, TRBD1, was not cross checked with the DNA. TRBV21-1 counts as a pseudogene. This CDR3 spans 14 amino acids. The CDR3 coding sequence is TGTGCCAGCACCCCCCGGGGGGTTGGACAGCCCCAGCATTTT. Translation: CASTPRGVGQPQHF.

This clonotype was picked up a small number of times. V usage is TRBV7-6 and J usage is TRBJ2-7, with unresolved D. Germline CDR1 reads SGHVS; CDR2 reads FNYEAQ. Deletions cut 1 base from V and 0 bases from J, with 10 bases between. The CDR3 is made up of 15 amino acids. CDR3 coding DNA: TGTGCCAGCAGCTTAGGGACGTTGAGCTCCTACGAGCAGTACTTC. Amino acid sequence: CASSLGTLSSYEQYF.

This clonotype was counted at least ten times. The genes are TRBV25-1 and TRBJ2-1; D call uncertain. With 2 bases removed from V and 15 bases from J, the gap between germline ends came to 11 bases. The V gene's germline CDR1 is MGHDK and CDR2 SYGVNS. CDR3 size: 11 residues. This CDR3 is CASSEKRSRFF. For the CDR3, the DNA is TGTGCCAGCAGTGAAAAAAGAAGTAGGTTCTTC.

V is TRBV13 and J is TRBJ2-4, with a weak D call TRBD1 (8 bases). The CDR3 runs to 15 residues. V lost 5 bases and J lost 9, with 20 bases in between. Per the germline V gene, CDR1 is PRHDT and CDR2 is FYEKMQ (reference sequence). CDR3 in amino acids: CASSLNSDREGIQYF. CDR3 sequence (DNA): TGTGCCAGCAGCCTCAATTCGGACAGGGAGGGCATTCAGTACTTC.